This T cell receptor beta chain was captured in a study of blood T cell repertoires in COVID-19. In the original analysis: Researchers report that nucleated cell counts were estimated from reference gene primer amplification. Clones were sequenced by immunoSEQ multiplex PCR, and TCRdb holds only the in-frame ones, with some missing. The D gene and trimming were derived from the DNA, and the V and J assignments and clone size from that table. The sample holds over 250,000 clones, approximately 85% seen once. The material sequenced was peripheral blood. This clonotype was obtained from a man aged 45-65 years with active or convalescent COVID-19.

Here the CDR3 DNA reads TGTGCCAGCAGCTTAGACGGGACTAGCGGGGAGCAGTTCTTC. Its translation: CASSLDGTSGEQFF. The J gene is TRBJ2-1, the V gene TRBV11-3; 12 bases agree with TRBD2. Trimming at V came to 0 bases and at J to 10 bases, leaving 1 base not matched to a gene. In germline, CDR1 is SGHNT, CDR2 YENEEA. The CDR3 is 14 amino acids.